Each of the 9 T cell receptor beta chains below was sequenced from the same sample in a study of CD8 T cells in Susac syndrome. The authors reverse transcribed 0.5 to 1 ug RNA with random hexamers. MiXCR, run by TCRdb on the immunoSEQ multiplex PCR reads, gives a single entry per CDR3 protein. This table holds about 150,000 distinct CDR3 sequences, less than 95% found once. The sample was CD4+ T cells from PBMCs. The receptor set was obtained from a human donor in good health.

V gene TRBV9 combines with J gene TRBJ2-2; perhaps TRBD1 as D (6 bases). V shed 3 bases and J shed 4 bases, with 10 bases lying between them. This CDR3 has 14 residues. Germline V CDR1 and CDR2: SGDLS, YYNGEE. DNA for the CDR3: TGTGCCAGCAGCGCCTCAGGGGCCACCGGGGAGCTGTTTTTT. This translates into CASSASGATGELFF.

The chain joins TRBV3-1 to TRBJ1-4; 7 bases line up with TRBD1. Germline loops: CDR1 LGHDT, CDR2 YNNKEL (reference sequence). V was clipped by 2 bases and J by 5 bases; unmatched bases: 5. The CDR3 has 15 amino acids. CDR3 sequence reads: CASSQRTGNNEKLFF. The CDR3 DNA reads as TGTGCCAGCAGCCAACGGACAGGAAACAATGAAAAACTGTTTTTT. Combining the CDR3 with reference TRBV3-1 and TRBJ1-4 gives the whole variable domain DTAVSQTPKYLVTQMGNDKSIKCEQNLGHDTMYWYKQDSKKFLKIMFSYNNKELIINETVPNRFSPKSPDKAHLNLHINSLELGDSAVYFCASSQRTGNNEKLFFGSGTQLSVL.

The CDR3 sequence is CSARGGTLAAYEQYF. The CDR3 region has the DNA TGCAGTGCTAGAGGCGGGACCTTAGCGGCCTACGAGCAGTACTTC. The chain has TRBV20-1 and TRBJ2-7, with D possibly being TRBD2 (6 bases). V was shortened by 1 base and J by 2 bases, with 15 bases between the two germline ends. The CDR3 totals 15 residues. From germline, CDR1 is DFQATT and CDR2 SNEGSKA (reference sequence).

The CDR3 DNA reads as TGTGCCTGGCAGGCGCGGGCCTCCTACGAGCAGTACTTC. Its protein product is CAWQARASYEQYF. The chain joins TRBV30 to TRBJ2-7; perhaps TRBD2 as D (5 bases). V gave up 5 bases and J gave up 0 bases, with 11 bases separating them. The germline V gene encodes CDR1 GTSNPN and CDR2 SVGIG (reference sequence). The CDR3 loop spans 13 amino acids.

The V gene is TRBV27, the J gene TRBJ1-1; D is possibly TRBD1 (6 bases). Trimming left V 10 bases short and J 6 bases short, with 24 bases between. This CDR3 comprises 15 residues. Germline V gene data show CDR1 as MNHEY and CDR2 as SMNVEV (reference sequence). The DNA for the CDR3 is TGTGCCACCTCGACCAGGGGCCGTGGGGCGTCTGAAGCTTTCTTT. Translated: CATSTRGRGASEAFF.

This rearrangement joins TRBV7-9 to TRBJ2-5, with TRBD1 matching 7 bases. The CDR3 extends over 14 amino acids. Germline V lookup: CDR1 SEHNR, CDR2 FQNEAQ (reference sequence). Trimming cost V 5 bases and J 4 bases; bases outside gene matches: 7. CDR3 DNA: TGTGCCAGCAGCACACAGGGGTCGGCAGAGACCCAGTACTTC. Protein sequence: CASSTQGSAETQYF.

The V call is TRBV27, the J call TRBJ1-4; 9 nucleotides agree with TRBD1. Per the germline V gene, CDR1 is MNHEY and CDR2 is SMNVEV (reference sequence). With 6 bases clipped from V and 7 bases from J, the junction kept 6 bases outside the gene matches. The CDR3 length is 14 residues. For the CDR3, the DNA is TGTGCCAGCAGCCTGGGACAGGGCGGTGAAAAACTGTTTTTT. Encoded protein: CASSLGQGGEKLFF. The entire variable domain, with the rest obtained from reference TRBV27 and TRBJ1-4, is as follows: EAQVTQNPRYLITVTGKKLTVTCSQNMNHEYMSWYRQDPGLGLRQIYYSMNVEVTDKGDVPEGYKVSRKEKRNFPLILESPSPNQTSLYFCASSLGQGGEKLFFGSGTQLSVL.

J is TRBJ1-5 and V is TRBV24-1; D is perhaps TRBD1 (5 bases). V was shortened by 6 bases and J by 1 base, with 9 bases between the two germline ends. CDR1 and CDR2 from the germline V gene are KGHDR and SFDVKD. This CDR3 has 14 residues. The DNA for the CDR3 is TGTGCCACCAGTACAGGAGGGAGCAATCAGCCCCAGCATTTT. Translating gives CATSTGGSNQPQHF.

The chain joins TRBV12-3 or TRBV12-4 to TRBJ1-1, with 11 nucleotides matching TRBD1. V shed 5 bases, J shed 4 bases, and the junction held 9 bases outside the gene matches. The CDR3 length is 16 residues. The CDR3 protein is CASSVTGDRGTTEAFF. The CDR3 nucleotides are TGTGCCAGCAGTGTAACAGGGGACAGGGGGACCACTGAAGCTTTCTTT.